In its sample, the clone carrying this TCR beta chain was seen many times. Its antigen is as yet unknown. This sample was taken from a study of T cells after posttransplantation cyclophosphamide. The related graft donor's blood sample was taken on the day of bone marrow donation. Findings of the study overall: TRB overlap between skin or GI tissue T cells and blood was limited. Donor-recipient repertoire similarity was low at 1-2 months, rising over year one. Recipient CMV seropositivity and CMV reactivation strongly tracked TRB clonality.

Measured with immunoSEQ multiplex PCR; TCRdb has only the in-frame clones, and not every one. The sample yields under 50,000 clones, without any singletons. This clonotype was sampled from a woman aged 50 to 60 in good health and a related stem cell transplant donor. Sequenced: PBMCs.

The CDR3, as DNA: TGTGCCTGGAGTGTACAGGGGGAGGCCACTAGCACAGATACGCAGTATTTT. It specifies CAWSVQGEATSTDTQYF. This rearrangement joins TRBV30 to TRBJ2-3, with 8 bases identical to TRBD1. V dropped 0 bases and J dropped 0; count of bases not matched to a gene: 8. This CDR3 contains 17 residues. Germline V CDR1 and CDR2: GTSNPN, SVGIG (reference sequence).